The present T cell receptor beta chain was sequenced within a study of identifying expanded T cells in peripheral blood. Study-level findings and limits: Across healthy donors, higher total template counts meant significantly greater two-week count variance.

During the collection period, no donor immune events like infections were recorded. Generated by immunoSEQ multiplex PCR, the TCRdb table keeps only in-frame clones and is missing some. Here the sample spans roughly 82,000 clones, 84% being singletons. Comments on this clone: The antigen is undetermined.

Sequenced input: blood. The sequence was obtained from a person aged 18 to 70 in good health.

The CDR3 DNA reads TGTGCCAGCAGTCTTGGGTCCGCGGGGACAGATACGCAGTATTTT. Protein product: CASSLGSAGTDTQYF. The V and J genes are TRBV6-5 and TRBJ2-3, with D tentatively TRBD2 (6 bases). Germline V CDR1 and CDR2: MNHEY, SVGAGI. The CDR3 covers 15 residues. The V and J ends lost 5 bases and 3 bases respectively, with 15 bases between them.